A selection of T cell receptor beta chains follows, all from one sample in a study of T cells in Graves' hyperthyroidism and ophthalmopathy. TCRdb reprocessed the multiplex PCR reads with MiXCR, giving one entry per CDR3 protein. Among around 560,000 distinct CDR3 sequences, approximately 16% were seen once, and the ten largest hold 15% to 20%. Sequencing was performed on blood. These receptors were obtained from a woman under 30 with Graves' hyperthyroidism. The CDR3 runs from the conserved cysteine through the conserved F or W. A D gene is named only where the DNA matches it firmly. Clone size is given for some rows only: seen once, a few or many times, or a class if the clone is expanded.

clone size | D gene | J gene | V gene | CDR3 protein | CDR3 DNA
NA | NA | TRBJ2-2 | TRBV18 | CASSPPIRRTGELFF | TGTGCCAGCTCACCACCGATCAGGAGGACCGGGGAGCTGTTTTTT
few | NA | TRBJ2-1 | TRBV14 | CASSQQGQGRREQFF | TGTGCCAGCAGCCAACAGGGTCAGGGGAGGCGTGAGCAGTTCTTC
NA | NA | TRBJ1-1 | TRBV4-3 | CASSLSVGVNTEAFF | TGCGCCAGCAGCCTGAGCGTAGGGGTGAACACTGAAGCTTTCTTT
few | TRBD1 | TRBJ2-7 | TRBV12-3/TRBV12-4 | CASSRDRYRGQDEQYF | TGTGCCAGCAGTCGTGATAGGTACAGGGGGCAGGACGAGCAGTACTTC
many | TRBD1 | TRBJ2-7 | TRBV27 | CASSRLGTAISYEQYF | TGTGCCAGCAGCCGACTGGGGACAGCTATCTCCTACGAGCAGTACTTC
NA | TRBD1 | TRBJ2-2 | TRBV3-1 | CASSHEGARAGELFF | TGTGCCAGCAGCCACGAGGGGGCAAGGGCCGGGGAGCTGTTTTTT
few | TRBD2 | TRBJ2-1 | TRBV30 | CAWSLLAGARNEQFF | TGTGCCTGGAGCCTACTAGCGGGGGCGAGAAATGAGCAGTTCTTC
few | TRBD2 | TRBJ2-1 | TRBV29-1 | CSVSAGSYNEQFF | TGCAGCGTTTCAGCGGGGTCCTACAATGAGCAGTTCTTC
many | TRBD1 | TRBJ1-1 | TRBV30 | CAWSTGTGTEAFF | TGTGCCTGGAGTACCGGGACAGGGACTGAAGCTTTCTTT
few | NA | TRBJ1-3 | TRBV12-3/TRBV12-4 | CASSSYSGNTIYF | TGTGCCAGCAGTTCGTACTCTGGAAACACCATATATTTT
few | NA | TRBJ1-2 | TRBV24-1 | CATSEPGRNYGYTF | TGTGCCACCAGTGAACCGGGACGGAACTATGGCTACACCTTC
few | NA | TRBJ1-2 | TRBV24-1 | CATSDHANYGYTF | TGTGCCACCAGTGACCACGCTAACTATGGCTACACCTTC
NA | NA | TRBJ2-7 | TRBV18 | CASSPMGSQERYF | TGTGCCAGCTCACCCATGGGTAGTCAAGAGCGGTACTTC
many | TRBD1 | TRBJ1-2 | TRBV20-1 | CSARATPQGQGARGYGYTF | TGCAGTGCTAGAGCCACCCCTCAGGGACAGGGAGCGAGGGGATATGGCTACACCTTC
many | NA | TRBJ2-1 | TRBV5-1 | CASSFVVAPNNEQFF | TGCGCCAGCAGCTTTGTGGTGGCCCCAAACAATGAGCAGTTCTTC
few | NA | TRBJ2-7 | TRBV7-8 | CASSLGGRTYEQYF | TGTGCCAGCAGCTTAGGGGGTCGGACCTACGAGCAGTACTTC